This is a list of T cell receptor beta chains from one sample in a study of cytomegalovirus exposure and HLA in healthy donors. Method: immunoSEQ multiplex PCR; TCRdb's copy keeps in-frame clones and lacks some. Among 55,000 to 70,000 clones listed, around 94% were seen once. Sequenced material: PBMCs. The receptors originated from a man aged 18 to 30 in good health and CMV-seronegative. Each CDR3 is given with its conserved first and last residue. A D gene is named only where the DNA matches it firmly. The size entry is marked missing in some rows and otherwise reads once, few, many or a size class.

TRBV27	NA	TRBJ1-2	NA	CASRGIMDYGYTF	TGTGCCAGCCGAGGGATTATGGACTATGGCTACACCTTC
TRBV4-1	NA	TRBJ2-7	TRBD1	CASSQSGTASYEQYF	TGCGCCAGCAGCCAATCCGGGACAGCCAGCTACGAGCAGTACTTC
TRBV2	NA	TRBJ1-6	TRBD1	CASAQGASYNSPLHF	TGTGCCAGCGCACAGGGGGCCTCCTATAATTCACCCCTCCACTTT
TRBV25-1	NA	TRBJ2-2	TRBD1	CASSDSGTGVTGELFF	TGTGCCAGCAGTGATTCCGGGACAGGGGTCACCGGGGAGCTGTTTTTT
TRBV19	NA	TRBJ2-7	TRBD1	CASSETGQGSEQYF	TGTGCCAGTAGTGAGACGGGACAGGGGTCCGAGCAGTACTTC
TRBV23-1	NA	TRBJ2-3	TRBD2	CASSLGLAGGMTDTQYF	TGCGCCAGCAGTCTAGGGTTGGCGGGAGGTATGACAGATACGCAGTATTTT
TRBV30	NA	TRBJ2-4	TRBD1	CAWSGQGNIQYF	TGTGCCTGGAGTGGACAGGGGAACATTCAGTACTTC
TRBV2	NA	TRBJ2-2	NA	CASSGGTSNTGELFF	TGTGCCAGCAGTGGGGGGACTTCTAACACCGGGGAGCTGTTTTTT
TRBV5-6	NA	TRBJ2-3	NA	CASSFDARDFTDTQYF	TGTGCCAGCAGCTTCGATGCCAGAGACTTCACAGATACGCAGTATTTT
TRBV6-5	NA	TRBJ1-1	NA	CASRPPGGMNTEAFF	TGTGCCAGCAGGCCTCCGGGAGGGATGAACACTGAAGCTTTCTTT
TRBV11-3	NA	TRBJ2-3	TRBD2	CASSSQGMGREGPDTQYF	TGTGCCAGCAGCTCGCAAGGAATGGGGCGGGAGGGCCCAGATACGCAGTATTTT
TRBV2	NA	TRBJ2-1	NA	CASRQTVQVSNEQFF	TGTGCCAGCAGGCAAACTGTACAGGTATCGAATGAGCAGTTCTTC
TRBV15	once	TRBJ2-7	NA	CATSRDGRNEQYF	TGTGCCACCAGCAGAGATGGGAGGAACGAGCAGTACTTC
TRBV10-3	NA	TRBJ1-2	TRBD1	CAIRPSGTENYGYTF	TGTGCCATCAGACCATCCGGGACAGAAAACTATGGCTACACCTTC
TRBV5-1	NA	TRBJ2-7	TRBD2	CASRVGGSYEQYF	TGCGCCAGCAGGGTCGGCGGGAGCTACGAGCAGTACTTC
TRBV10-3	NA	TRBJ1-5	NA	CAISESGGSQPQHF	TGTGCCATCAGTGAGTCAGGGGGTAGCCAGCCCCAGCATTTT
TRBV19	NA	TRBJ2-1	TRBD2	CASSSRLAGSPHNEQFF	TGTGCCAGTAGTTCACGACTAGCGGGATCCCCCCACAATGAGCAGTTCTTC
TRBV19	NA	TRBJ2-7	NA	CASSIRGYSNEQYF	TGTGCCAGTAGTATCCGGGGTTATAGCAACGAGCAGTACTTC
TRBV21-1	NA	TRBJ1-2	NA	CASITPGQRGYTF	TGTGCCAGCATCACACCGGGACAGCGTGGCTACACCTTC